This TCR beta chain was sequenced in a study of CD8 T cells in Susac syndrome. RNA totalling about 0.45 to 1 ug underwent reverse transcription with random hexamers. TCRdb reprocessed the immunoSEQ multiplex PCR reads with MiXCR, giving one entry per CDR3 protein. The sample gives roughly 250,000 distinct CDR3 sequences, 90% to 96% of which show up once; around 0.1% is in the top ten. The CDR3 length is 14 residues. CDR1 is SGDLS and CDR2 is YYNGEE in the germline V gene. Between the trimmed V and J ends, which lost 0 bases and 4 bases, there was a span of 9 bases. Sequenced input: CD4+ T cells from PBMCs. The chain has TRBV9 and TRBJ2-3; D might be TRBD2 (6 bases). This TCR was sampled from a human donor with Susac syndrome. The CDR3 sequence: CASSVGLVADTQYF. The CDR3 nucleotides read TGTGCCAGCAGCGTAGGACTAGTGGCAGATACGCAGTATTTT.